The rows below give T cell receptor beta chains drawn from one sample of a study of cytomegalovirus exposure and HLA in healthy donors. Produced via immunoSEQ multiplex PCR; TCRdb's table is partial and in-frame only. The sample holds some 130,000 clones, around 77% seen once. Sequences were obtained from PBMCs. These receptors all come from a man between 25 and 39 years old in good health and CMV-seronegative. CDR3s include the opening cysteine and the closing phenylalanine or tryptophan. D genes are given only for firm matches. Not every row has a clone size; where given, it reads once, few, many or a size class.

D gene,J gene,V gene,clone size,CDR3 protein,CDR3 DNA
TRBD1,TRBJ2-7,TRBV6-5,-,CASSFHGTGYEQYF,TGTGCCAGCAGTTTTCACGGGACAGGTTACGAGCAGTACTTC
-,TRBJ2-4,TRBV7-6,-,CASSDPGHKNIQYF,TGTGCCAGCAGCGATCCGGGACATAAAAACATTCAGTACTTC
TRBD1,TRBJ2-5,TRBV7-3,-,CASSSGGDRGQETQYF,TGTGCCAGCAGCTCCGGGGGGGACAGGGGGCAAGAGACCCAGTACTTC
TRBD2,TRBJ2-3,TRBV7-6,-,CASSPRGGGRAGLDTQYF,TGTGCCAGCAGCCCCCGGGGGGGCGGGAGGGCCGGTTTGGATACGCAGTATTTT
TRBD2,TRBJ2-7,TRBV13,-,CASSRAWASGLHEQYF,TGTGCCAGCAGCCGAGCTTGGGCTAGCGGTTTGCACGAGCAGTACTTC
-,TRBJ2-7,TRBV6-5,-,CASSYSPGAYEQYF,TGTGCCAGCAGTTACTCCCCAGGGGCCTACGAGCAGTACTTC
TRBD1,TRBJ1-2,TRBV5-6,once,CASRPGTGASFYGYTF,TGTGCCAGCAGGCCCGGGACAGGGGCGTCGTTCTATGGCTACACCTTC
-,TRBJ2-7,TRBV15,-,CATSRDLLETYEQYF,TGTGCCACCAGCAGAGATTTACTCGAAACCTACGAGCAGTACTTC
-,TRBJ1-3,TRBV6-5,few,CASSSGIAGNTIYF,TGTGCCAGCAGTTCGGGGATCGCTGGAAACACCATATATTTT
TRBD1,TRBJ1-2,TRBV30,-,CAWVEGANYGYTF,TGTGCCTGGGTCGAGGGGGCGAACTATGGCTACACCTTC
TRBD1,TRBJ2-7,TRBV11-1,-,CASSSNTGVEQYF,TGTGCCAGCAGCTCAAATACAGGGGTAGAGCAGTACTTC
-,TRBJ1-2,TRBV21-1,-,CASSKGQGAGNYGYTF,TGTGCCAGCAGCAAGGGACAGGGGGCAGGAAACTATGGCTACACCTTC
-,TRBJ1-1,TRBV27,-,CASRTTGAYTEAFF,TGTGCCAGCAGGACGACAGGAGCCTACACTGAAGCTTTCTTT
-,TRBJ2-3,TRBV29-1,-,CSTDRDTQYF,TGCAGCACGGACAGAGATACGCAGTATTTT
-,TRBJ1-2,TRBV7-2,-,CASSTTGIYGYTF,TGTGCCAGCAGCACTACAGGGATCTATGGCTACACCTTC
-,TRBJ1-4,TRBV2,-,CASSPWRNEKLFF,TGTGCCAGCAGTCCTTGGAGAAATGAAAAACTGTTTTTT
-,TRBJ2-3,TRBV5-1,-,CASSLEGVRTDTQYF,TGCGCCAGCAGCTTGGAAGGGGTGAGGACAGATACGCAGTATTTT
TRBD1,TRBJ2-7,TRBV6-5,-,CASSYSRDRWYF,TGTGCCAGCAGTTACTCTAGGGACAGGTGGTACTTC
TRBD1,TRBJ1-5,TRBV5-1,-,CASSLGTGGNQPQHF,TGCGCCAGCAGCCTAGGGACAGGGGGAAATCAGCCCCAGCATTTT
TRBD1,TRBJ2-1,TRBV29-1,once,CSAGPGQAYNEQFF,TGCAGCGCAGGACCGGGACAGGCATACAATGAGCAGTTCTTC
TRBD1,TRBJ2-1,TRBV9,few,CASSIRQGSSYNEQFF,TGTGCCAGCAGCATCCGACAGGGGAGCTCCTACAATGAGCAGTTCTTC
TRBD1,TRBJ2-7,TRBV7-9,-,CASRPGTGYSEQYF,TGTGCCAGCAGGCCCGGGACAGGGTACTCCGAGCAGTACTTC
-,TRBJ1-5,TRBV6-6,-,CASSHAGPQHF,TGTGCCAGCAGCCATGCAGGGCCCCAGCATTTT
TRBD2,TRBJ2-2,TRBV19,-,CASTRTSGSPPGELFF,TGTGCCAGTACCAGGACTAGCGGGAGCCCGCCCGGGGAGCTGTTTTTT
TRBD2,TRBJ2-1,TRBV28,-,CASSPRLAGESEQFF,TGTGCCAGCAGTCCTAGACTAGCGGGAGAGAGTGAGCAGTTCTTC
TRBD1,TRBJ1-5,TRBV27,few,CASRATSGGHQPQHF,TGTGCCAGCAGGGCTACCTCAGGGGGGCATCAGCCCCAGCATTTT
TRBD1,TRBJ2-7,TRBV4-1,-,CASSQAQGYDYEQYF,TGCGCCAGCAGCCAAGCACAGGGGTACGACTACGAGCAGTACTTC
-,TRBJ2-7,TRBV28,-,CASSPGLIYEQYF,TGTGCCAGCAGTCCAGGCTTGATCTACGAGCAGTACTTC
-,TRBJ2-5,TRBV5-1,few,CASSWRKETQYF,TGCGCCAGCAGCTGGAGAAAAGAGACCCAGTACTTC
-,TRBJ1-1,TRBV6-5,-,CASSYPGGAFF,TGTGCCAGCAGTTACCCAGGTGGGGCTTTCTTT
TRBD1,TRBJ2-6,TRBV27,-,CASSFWAGGSGANVLTF,TGTGCCAGCAGTTTTTGGGCAGGGGGCTCTGGGGCCAACGTCCTGACTTTC
-,TRBJ2-5,TRBV11-2,few,CASSLVPRGTQYF,TGTGCCAGCAGCTTAGTTCCCCGAGGGACCCAGTACTTC
-,TRBJ1-1,TRBV6-5,-,CASSPGPGGTEAFF,TGTGCCAGCAGCCCCGGACCGGGGGGGACTGAAGCTTTCTTT
TRBD1,TRBJ2-7,TRBV19,once,CASSIGQAVYEQYF,TGTGCCAGTAGTATTGGACAGGCTGTCTACGAGCAGTACTTC
TRBD2,TRBJ2-7,TRBV11-2,once,CASSLVGTSGYEQYF,TGTGCCAGCAGCTTAGTAGGGACTAGCGGGTACGAGCAGTACTTC
TRBD1,TRBJ2-6,TRBV9,-,CASSAGQSSGANVLTF,TGTGCCAGCAGCGCGGGACAGTCCTCTGGGGCCAACGTCCTGACTTTC
-,TRBJ2-7,TRBV10-1,-,CASSALVPEGEQYF,TGCGCCAGCAGTGCCCTGGTCCCGGAGGGCGAGCAGTACTTC
TRBD1,TRBJ2-1,TRBV7-8,-,CASRFPTGGSFRGENEQFF,TGTGCCAGCAGGTTCCCAACAGGGGGTTCTTTTAGAGGGGAGAATGAGCAGTTCTTC
TRBD1,TRBJ2-2,TRBV11-3,once,CASSGQETGGELFF,TGTGCCAGCAGCGGACAGGAGACGGGCGGGGAGCTGTTTTTT
-,TRBJ1-5,TRBV18,few,CASSPYANSNQPQHF,TGTGCCAGCTCACCCTACGCAAATAGCAATCAGCCCCAGCATTTT
TRBD1,TRBJ1-1,TRBV5-1,-,CASSRSGTDDEAFF,TGCGCCAGCAGCCGTTCCGGGACAGACGACGAAGCTTTCTTT
-,TRBJ2-7,TRBV9,-,CASSVGDFSYEQYF,TGTGCCAGCAGCGTTGGGGACTTCTCCTACGAGCAGTACTTC
TRBD1,TRBJ2-5,TRBV2,few,CASRPTGGETQYF,TGTGCCAGCAGACCGACAGGGGGAGAGACCCAGTACTTC
-,TRBJ2-3,TRBV5-1,-,CASSLDGIADTQYF,TGCGCCAGCAGCTTGGACGGGATCGCAGATACGCAGTATTTT
TRBD2,TRBJ2-1,TRBV4-1,-,CASSQDSGISYNEQFF,TGCGCCAGCAGCCAAGATAGCGGGATCTCCTACAATGAGCAGTTCTTC
TRBD2,TRBJ2-1,TRBV4-1,-,CASSGTRDSEQFF,TGCGCCAGCAGCGGGACTAGAGATAGTGAGCAGTTCTTC
-,TRBJ2-7,TRBV28,-,CASSSWTNSYEQYF,TGTGCCAGCAGTTCCTGGACTAACTCCTACGAGCAGTACTTC
-,TRBJ2-7,TRBV18,-,CASSPLAPYEQYF,TGTGCCAGCTCACCACTAGCGCCCTACGAGCAGTACTTC
-,TRBJ2-2,TRBV10-3,-,CAISAIYTGELFF,TGTGCCATCAGTGCTATCTACACCGGGGAGCTGTTTTTT
-,TRBJ1-1,TRBV15,-,CATSREVQGLNTEAFF,TGTGCCACCAGCAGAGAGGTACAGGGACTAAACACTGAAGCTTTCTTT
-,TRBJ1-5,TRBV19,-,CASSIVSRGSNQPQHF,TGTGCCAGTAGTATAGTGTCCCGGGGATCCAATCAGCCCCAGCATTTT
-,TRBJ2-7,TRBV6-1,-,CASRAGLSYEQYF,TGTGCCAGCAGGGCGGGACTCTCCTACGAGCAGTACTTC
TRBD1,TRBJ2-5,TRBV7-7,-,CASSPARTGQETQYF,TGTGCTAGCAGCCCAGCCCGGACAGGACAAGAGACCCAGTACTTC
TRBD2,TRBJ2-5,TRBV5-5,-,CASSFVAGVETQYF,TGTGCCAGCAGCTTCGTAGCGGGAGTTGAGACCCAGTACTTC
-,TRBJ2-3,TRBV18,-,CASSLGTTRTDTQYF,TGTGCCAGCTCACTTGGGACAACTCGCACAGATACGCAGTATTTT
-,TRBJ2-3,TRBV7-6,-,CASSWLRSTDTQYF,TGTGCCAGCAGCTGGTTACGGTCCACAGATACGCAGTATTTT
-,TRBJ2-5,TRBV4-2,-,CASSQVSAEGGKASETQYF,TGTGCCAGCAGCCAAGTGTCCGCTGAGGGGGGGAAAGCAAGCGAGACCCAGTACTTC